The 32 T cell receptor beta chains below all came from one sample that was sequenced in a study of T cell responses to AZD1222 COVID-19 vaccine. Measured with immunoSEQ multiplex PCR; TCRdb has only the in-frame clones, and not every one. This table holds under 200,000 clones, 92% found once. The specimen was peripheral blood, collected 28 days after the second AZD1222 dose. The receptors were gathered from an adult who received the AZD1222 COVID-19 vaccine.

This clone was found once. The V call is TRBV5-1, the J call TRBJ1-1, with TRBD1 matching over 11 bases. This CDR3 comprises 16 residues. CDR1 and CDR2 from the germline V gene are SGHRS and YFSETQ. The V segment lost 4 bases and the J segment 4 bases; nucleotides outside the gene matches: 9. The CDR3 nucleotides are TGCGCCAGCAGCAACGGACAGGGGGCCTTGGGCACTGAAGCTTTCTTT. This encodes CASSNGQGALGTEAFF.

The chain uses TRBV5-4 and TRBJ2-5, with 8 positions matching TRBD2. The CDR3 sequence is 16 residues long. The germline V gene has CDR1 SGHNT and CDR2 YYREEE (reference sequence). The V segment lost 4 bases and the J segment 2 bases; nucleotides outside the gene matches: 10. The CDR3 bases are TGTGCCAGCAGCCCCGGGGGGACTAGGGGTCAAGAGACCCAGTACTTC. Translated: CASSPGGTRGQETQYF.

The chain combines TRBV28 with TRBJ2-7; 16 bases fit TRBD2. The germline V gene has CDR1 MDHEN and CDR2 SYDVKM. The CDR3 consists of 22 residues. The ends lost 5 bases at V and 1 base at J; junction bases unmatched: 20. The DNA of the CDR3 is TGTGCCAGCAGTGGAAAAGGGGCTGGGGGACTAGCGGGAGGGCTAAGATCCTACGAGCAGTACTTC. This translates into CASSGKGAGGLAGGLRSYEQYF. The whole variable domain, remainder taken from reference TRBV28 and TRBJ2-7, is DVKVTQSSRYLVKRTGEKVFLECVQDMDHENMFWYRQDPGLGLRLIYFSYDVKMKEKGDIPEGYSVSREKKERFSLILESASTNQTSMYLCASSGKGAGGLAGGLRSYEQYFGPGTRLTVT.

The chain joins TRBV7-9 to TRBJ1-2, with D hard to call. Trimming left V 1 base short and J 0 bases short, with 3 bases between. The CDR3 is made up of 13 amino acids. CDR1 SEHNR and CDR2 FQNEAQ come from the germline V gene (reference sequence). CDR3 coding DNA: TGTGCCAGCAGCTTAGTACCTAACTATGGCTACACCTTC. It translates to CASSLVPNYGYTF.

V gene TRBV4-3 combines with J gene TRBJ2-2; 9 bases are shared with TRBD1. Trimming removed 3 bases from V and 4 bases from J; junction bases left unmatched: 3. The CDR3 runs 15 residues. Per the germline V gene, CDR1 is LGHNA and CDR2 is YSLEER. DNA for the CDR3: TGCGCCAGCAGCCAGCCGGGACAGGGCACCGGGGAGCTGTTTTTT. This gives the protein CASSQPGQGTGELFF.

This rearrangement joins TRBV18 to TRBJ1-1, with 7 bases lining up with TRBD1. The V and J ends lost 3 bases and 1 base, in that order; junction bases with no gene match: 8. The CDR3 is 16 residues long. Looked up from germline, CDR1 is KGHSH and CDR2 is LQKENI. CDR3 sequence (DNA): TGTGCCAGCTCACCTTACTTAGGACAGGCGAACACTGAAGCTTTCTTT. It codes for CASSPYLGQANTEAFF.

V is TRBV3-1 (or the pseudogene TRBV3-2) and J is TRBJ1-5, with D maybe TRBD1 (6 bases). Trimming removed 2 bases at V and 2 bases at J, with 16 bases between. The CDR3 loop spans 17 amino acids. Germline CDR1 and CDR2: LGHDT and YNNKEL (reference sequence). In DNA form, the CDR3 reads TGTGCCAGCAGCCAAAGGTTACAGGGTTTGGGCAATCAGCCCCAGCATTTT. Translated: CASSQRLQGLGNQPQHF.

This chain uses TRBV2 with TRBJ2-1; D remains ambiguous. This CDR3 spans 13 amino acids. From germline, CDR1 is SNHLY and CDR2 FYNNEI. With 3 bases removed from V and 4 bases from J, the gap between germline ends came to 7 bases. The CDR3: CASSDEAYNEQFF. In DNA form, the CDR3 reads TGTGCCAGCAGTGATGAAGCATACAATGAGCAGTTCTTC.

This clone was seen once. The genes are TRBV2 and TRBJ2-1; 10 nucleotides match TRBD2. Trimming removed 10 bases from V and 8 bases from J; junction bases left unmatched: 14. CDR3 length equals 15 residues. Per germline, CDR1 SNHLY and CDR2 FYNNEI. CDR3 protein: CATQSPSGGGDEQFF. The CDR3 nucleotides read TGTGCCACACAGTCCCCTAGCGGGGGCGGCGATGAGCAGTTCTTC.

The chain uses TRBV28 and TRBJ1-2; D unresolved. V gave up 6 bases and J gave up 4 bases, with 9 bases separating them. Germline V gene lookup returns CDR1 MDHEN and CDR2 SYDVKM. The CDR3 runs to 12 residues. CDR3 DNA sequence: TGTGCCAGCAGCACCCCTGGCTATGGCTACACCTTC. Translation: CASSTPGYGYTF.

The V gene is TRBV18, the J gene TRBJ1-3; D possibly corresponds to TRBD1 (5 bases). In germline, CDR1 is KGHSH, CDR2 LQKENI. With 1 base removed from V and 2 bases from J, the gap between germline ends came to 9 bases. This CDR3 is 15 amino acids long. The CDR3 DNA sequence: TGTGCCAGCTCACCACAGGAGGGGACTGGAAACACCATATATTTT. It specifies CASSPQEGTGNTIYF. The full variable domain, rest sourced from reference TRBV18 and TRBJ1-3, is NAGVMQNPRHLVRRRGQEARLRCSPMKGHSHVYWYRQLPEEGLKFMVYLQKENIIDESGMPKERFSAEFPKEGPSILRIQQVVRGDSAAYFCASSPQEGTGNTIYFGEGSWLTVV.

This sequence joins TRBV29-1 and TRBJ2-4; D might be TRBD1 or TRBD2, each matching 5 bases. The ends were cut back, 2 bases at V and 7 bases at J, with 15 bases in the middle. Germline-derived CDR1 and CDR2 are SQVTM and ANQGSEA. This CDR3 has 14 amino acids. The CDR3: CSVESPRGRNIQYF. Written as DNA, the CDR3 is TGCAGCGTTGAATCGCCCCGGGGCCGGAACATTCAGTACTTC.

CDR3 region: CATEGGRDYGYTF. The CDR3 DNA reads as TGTGCCACCGAGGGGGGTCGGGACTATGGCTACACCTTC. This rearrangement joins TRBV15 to TRBJ1-2; TRBD1 might be the D (6 bases). V gave up 8 bases and J gave up 3 bases, with 13 bases separating them. CDR3 length: 13 amino acids. The germline CDR1 and CDR2 sequences are LNHNV and YYDKDF (reference sequence).

This chain joins TRBV3-1 (or the pseudogene TRBV3-2) and TRBJ1-2, with 9 bases identical to TRBD1. J gave up 7 bases and V 3 bases, and 9 bases lay outside the gene matches. This CDR3 contains 15 residues. Germline V CDR1 and CDR2: LGHDT, YNNKEL (reference sequence). CDR3 bases: TGTGCCAGCAGCCAGCGGGACAGGGCCCTATCTGGCTACACCTTC. Its protein product is CASSQRDRALSGYTF.

This clone was seen once. V gene TRBV29-1 combines with J gene TRBJ1-1; a possible D gene is TRBD1 (6 bases). The CDR3 consists of 13 residues. Per germline, CDR1 SQVTM and CDR2 ANQGSEA. V was cut by 5 bases and J by 2 bases, with 12 bases left in between. The CDR3 region is CSVSGQRNTEAFF. Written as DNA, the CDR3 is TGCAGCGTTAGCGGACAGAGAAACACTGAAGCTTTCTTT. Drawing the rest from reference TRBV29-1 and TRBJ1-1, the complete variable domain is SAVISQKPSRDICQRGTSLTIQCQVDSQVTMMFWYRQQPGQSLTLIATANQGSEATYESGFVIDKFPISRPNLTFSTLTVSNMSPEDSSIYLCSVSGQRNTEAFFGQGTRLTVV.

The chain is built from TRBV5-1 and TRBJ2-1, with 12 bases fitting TRBD2. The CDR3 consists of 18 residues. The germline CDR1 and CDR2 sequences are SGHRS and YFSETQ. After removal of 5 bases from V and 4 bases from J, the junction contained 13 bases not matched to a gene. In nucleotides, the CDR3 is TGCGCCAGCAGTTTCGGAAGACTAGCGGGAGTAGGTTACAATGAGCAGTTCTTC. Residues: CASSFGRLAGVGYNEQFF.

The V gene is TRBV5-1, the J gene TRBJ2-3; 10 bases fit TRBD2. V dropped 4 bases and J dropped 4; count of bases not matched to a gene: 15. Germline CDR1 and CDR2: SGHRS and YFSETQ. CDR3 length: 18 amino acids. CDR3 amino acids: CASSPWWRAGGRPDTQYF. The CDR3 DNA follows: TGCGCCAGCAGCCCGTGGTGGCGAGCGGGAGGGCGTCCAGATACGCAGTATTTT.

The chain is built from TRBV6-5 and TRBJ2-2; D remains unclear. The ends were cut back, 4 bases at V and 1 base at J, with 13 bases in the middle. This CDR3 has 16 residues. The germline V gene has CDR1 MNHEY and CDR2 SVGAGI. The CDR3 loop is CASSSFKVWNTGELFF. The CDR3 DNA reads as TGTGCCAGCAGTTCCTTCAAAGTTTGGAACACCGGGGAGCTGTTTTTT.

The chain recombines TRBV2 with TRBJ1-1, with a tentative D call TRBD1 (6 bases). Germline V gene data show CDR1 as SNHLY and CDR2 as FYNNEI. This CDR3 spans 14 amino acids. V lost 6 bases to trimming and J lost 1 base, with 12 bases between them. The CDR3 loop is CASRVGGGNTEAFF. In nucleotides, the CDR3 is TGTGCCAGCAGAGTGGGGGGCGGGAACACTGAAGCTTTCTTT.

This clone appeared a few times. This chain uses TRBV12-3 or TRBV12-4 with TRBJ1-5; D unclear. This CDR3 comprises 13 residues. Trimming shortened V by 10 bases and J by 5 bases, and 15 bases separated the two germline ends. Written as DNA, the CDR3 is TGTGCCACTGGAGACCCACCAGATCAGCCCCAGCATTTT. It specifies CATGDPPDQPQHF.

This clone was observed once. The CDR3 sequence: CASSTAPRTEAFF. The CDR3 region has the DNA TGTGCCAGCAGCACGGCTCCTCGGACTGAAGCTTTCTTT. The chain employs TRBV9 and TRBJ1-1; no reliable D call. V lost 4 bases to trimming and J lost 5 bases, with 12 bases between them. Germline V lookup: CDR1 SGDLS, CDR2 YYNGEE. The CDR3 contains 13 residues.

The chain links TRBV29-1 to TRBJ2-1; D call uncertain. The CDR3 runs 15 residues. In germline, CDR1 is SQVTM, CDR2 ANQGSEA. V shed 0 bases and J shed 0 bases, with 9 bases lying between them. CDR3 in DNA: TGCAGCGTTGAAGATCCTCGACCCTCCTACAATGAGCAGTTCTTC. Translated, it gives CSVEDPRPSYNEQFF.

The V call is TRBV28, the J call TRBJ1-4; D is ambiguous. Trimming took off 6 bases at V and 3 bases at J, with 11 bases between the two ends. This CDR3 comprises 14 residues. Germline-derived CDR1 and CDR2 are MDHEN and SYDVKM. Written as DNA, the CDR3 is TGTGCCAGCAGCCCGAGGGTAGCTAATGAAAAACTGTTTTTT. This codes for CASSPRVANEKLFF.

The chain uses TRBV28 and TRBJ2-1, with TRBD2 matching over 8 bases. The V gene's germline CDR1 is MDHEN and CDR2 SYDVKM. The CDR3 covers 14 residues. V dropped 6 bases and J dropped 4; count of bases not matched to a gene: 5. The chain's CDR3 is CASRPGLGYNEQFF. The DNA for the CDR3 is TGTGCCAGCAGGCCGGGACTAGGTTACAATGAGCAGTTCTTC.

In nucleotides, the CDR3 is TGTGCCAGCTCACTCCTGGTAGCGGGTAACGAGCAGTACTTC. Translating it yields CASSLLVAGNEQYF. This chain joins TRBV18 and TRBJ2-7; 7 bases match TRBD2. The CDR3 extends over 14 amino acids. V lost 4 bases to trimming and J lost 5 bases; unmatched junction nucleotides: 8. The germline V gene encodes CDR1 KGHSH and CDR2 LQKENI.

The chain joins TRBV27 to TRBJ2-7, with D unresolved. Germline CDR1 and CDR2: MNHEY and SMNVEV (reference sequence). The CDR3 consists of 13 residues. Deletions cut 3 bases from V and 2 bases from J, with 8 bases between. The CDR3: CASSLGSTYEQYF. CDR3 coding DNA: TGTGCCAGCAGTTTGGGCAGTACCTACGAGCAGTACTTC.

The J gene is TRBJ1-4, the V gene TRBV19; perhaps TRBD1 as D (5 bases). The CDR3 is made up of 15 amino acids. CDR1 and CDR2 from the germline V gene are LNHDA and SQIVND (reference sequence). V was shortened by 5 bases and J by 0 bases, with 10 bases between the two germline ends. CDR3 protein: CASSPTGATNEKLFF. The CDR3 bases are TGTGCCAGTAGTCCCACGGGGGCAACTAATGAAAAACTGTTTTTT.

The V gene is TRBV24-1, the J gene TRBJ2-1; 9 bases fit TRBD1. The junction had 7 bases not matched to a gene; V was cut back by 3 bases and J by 5 bases. The CDR3 has 16 residues. Germline CDR1 reads KGHDR; CDR2 reads SFDVKD. The CDR3 DNA sequence: TGTGCCACCAGTGATGTCCGGGACAGGGCCAACAATGAGCAGTTCTTC. This sequence encodes CATSDVRDRANNEQFF.

This clone was seen only once. V and J are TRBV6-5 and TRBJ2-6; D is possibly TRBD1 (6 bases). Germline CDR1 is MNHEY and CDR2 is SVGAGI. The CDR3 is 15 residues long. With 4 bases removed from V and 4 bases from J, the gap between germline ends came to 11 bases. The CDR3: CASSSTGSGANVLTF. DNA of the CDR3: TGTGCCAGCAGTTCCACAGGGTCCGGGGCCAACGTCCTGACTTTC.

The V gene is TRBV4-2, the J gene TRBJ1-2; 10 bases map to TRBD1. V trimming: 4 bases; J trimming: 4 bases; junction bases outside the gene matches: 9. Germline V CDR1 and CDR2: LGHNA, YNFKEQ. CDR3 length equals 16 residues. The CDR3 DNA reads as TGTGCCAGCAGCCGACAGGGGGCGATGACCACCTATGGCTACACCTTC. Translation: CASSRQGAMTTYGYTF.

In this sample, this clone turned up a few times. The V and J genes are TRBV28 and TRBJ2-5; 11 positions agree with TRBD2. After removal of 3 bases from V and 1 base from J, the junction contained 4 bases not matched to a gene. This CDR3 contains 16 residues. CDR1 is MDHEN and CDR2 is SYDVKM in the germline V gene. DNA for the CDR3: TGTGCCAGCAGTTTTTCGGGACTAGCGGCCCAAGAGACCCAGTACTTC. Amino acid sequence: CASSFSGLAAQETQYF.

This chain connects TRBV18 to TRBJ2-1; weak D call: TRBD2 (6 bases). With 3 bases removed from V and 7 bases from J, the gap between germline ends came to 19 bases. The CDR3 sequence is 16 residues long. From germline, CDR1 is KGHSH and CDR2 LQKENI. CDR3 sequence reads: CASSPPNSGGLNEQFF. In nucleotides, the CDR3 is TGTGCCAGCTCACCGCCGAATAGCGGCGGGTTGAATGAGCAGTTCTTC.